The clone carrying this T cell receptor beta chain was counted many times. The antigen remains undetermined. TCRdb reprocessed the 5' RACE reads with MiXCR, giving one entry per CDR3 protein. Altogether just over 60,000 distinct CDR3 sequences are present, under 35% being singletons, with the ten largest covering about 2.3%. The germline V gene has CDR1 SGHTA and CDR2 FQGTGA. The CDR3 spans 16 residues. V was clipped by 6 bases and J by 0 bases; unmatched bases: 3. General study findings and limits: Greatest tumor Treg TCR overlap was with tumor naive CD4+ cells.

Sequenced input: tumor-infiltrating naive CD4+ T cells sorted from the breast tumor. Described subset: naive CD4+ T cells, CD4+CD45RA+CD25-. The receptor was derived from a female donor with breast cancer. The J gene is TRBJ2-3, the V gene TRBV7-3, with 13 nucleotides matching TRBD2. DNA of the CDR3: TGTGCCAGCAGTCGGACTAGCGGGAGTAGCACAGATACGCAGTATTTT. It yields the protein CASSRTSGSSTDTQYF.